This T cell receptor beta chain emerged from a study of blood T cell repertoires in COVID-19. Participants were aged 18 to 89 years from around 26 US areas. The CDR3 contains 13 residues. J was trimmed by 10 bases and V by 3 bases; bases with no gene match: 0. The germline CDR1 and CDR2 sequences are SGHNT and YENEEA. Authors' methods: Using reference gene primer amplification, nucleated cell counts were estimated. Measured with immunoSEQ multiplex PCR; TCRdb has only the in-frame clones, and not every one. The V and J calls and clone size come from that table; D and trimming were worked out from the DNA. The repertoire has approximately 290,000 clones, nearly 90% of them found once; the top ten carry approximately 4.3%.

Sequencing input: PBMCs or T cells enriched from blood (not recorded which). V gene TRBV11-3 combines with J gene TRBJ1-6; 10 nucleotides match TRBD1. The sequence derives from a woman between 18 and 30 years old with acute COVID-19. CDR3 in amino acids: CASSLTGGSPLHF. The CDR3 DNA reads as TGTGCCAGCAGCTTGACAGGGGGCTCACCCCTCCACTTT.